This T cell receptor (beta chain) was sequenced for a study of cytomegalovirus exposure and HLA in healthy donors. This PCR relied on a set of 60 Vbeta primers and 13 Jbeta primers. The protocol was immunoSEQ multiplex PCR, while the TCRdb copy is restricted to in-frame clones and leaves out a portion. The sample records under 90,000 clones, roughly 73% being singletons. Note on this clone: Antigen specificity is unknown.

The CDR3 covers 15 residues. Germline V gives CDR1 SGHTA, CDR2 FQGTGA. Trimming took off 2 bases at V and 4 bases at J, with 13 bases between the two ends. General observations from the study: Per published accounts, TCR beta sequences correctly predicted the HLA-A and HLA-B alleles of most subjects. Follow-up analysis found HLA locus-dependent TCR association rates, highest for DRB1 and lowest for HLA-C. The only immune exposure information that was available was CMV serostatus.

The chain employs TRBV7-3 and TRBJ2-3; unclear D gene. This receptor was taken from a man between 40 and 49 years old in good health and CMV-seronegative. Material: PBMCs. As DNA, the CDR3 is TGTGCCAGCAGCTTAGGTCTGGTGGGCGCAGATACGCAGTATTTT. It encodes CASSLGLVGADTQYF. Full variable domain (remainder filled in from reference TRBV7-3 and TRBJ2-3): GAGVSQTPSNKVTEKGKYVELRCDPISGHTALYWYRQSLGQGPEFLIYFQGTGAADDSGLPNDRFFAVRPEGSVSTLKIQRTERGDSAVYLCASSLGLVGADTQYFGPGTRLTVL.